This passage covers 19 T cell receptor beta chains from one sample sequenced in a study of T-cell reconstitution after alpha-beta-depleted transplantation in children (dated by TCRdb to the mid-2010s). The library was built by means of PCR. The sample was run on an Illumina HiSeq 2500. To normalize quantification of the TCRbeta repertoire, the TCR libraries were built with molecular barcoding that relied on unique molecular identifiers. The public sequencing data were trimmed at Q25 with fastp and processed into clonotypes with MiXCR by TCRdb, which kept only in-frame beta chains. Each entry is one CDR3 protein sequence, shown with its most common DNA and genes. The sample table lists roughly 170,000 distinct CDR3 sequences, about 6.3% of them with a count of one. The ten largest clones represent 3% to 3.5% of the sample. The sample here was PBMCs from the stem cell graft donor, taken from the stem cell graft. All receptors derive from a human donor who donated a stem cell graft to a child with Wiskott-Aldrich syndrome.

In its sample, this clonotype was seen a few times. As DNA, the CDR3 is TGTGCCAGTAGTTCGGGACCCAATCAAGAGACCCAGTACTTC. This codes for CASSSGPNQETQYF. The genes are TRBV19 and TRBJ2-5, with D possibly being TRBD1 or TRBD2 (5 bases each). Per germline, CDR1 LNHDA and CDR2 SQIVND (reference sequence). This CDR3 comprises 14 residues. V was shortened by 5 bases and J by 2 bases, with 12 bases between the two germline ends.

This clonotype has a count of ten or more. V usage is TRBV20-1 and J usage is TRBJ2-3, with D unresolved. CDR3 size: 15 residues. CDR1 is DFQATT, CDR2 SNEGSKA, per germline (reference sequence). The V end lost 6 bases, the J end lost 2 bases, and 18 bases lay between the germline ends. The CDR3 DNA sequence: TGCAGTGCCAACGACGTTGGCGGCTCCACAGATACGCAGTATTTT. Its translation is CSANDVGGSTDTQYF.

This clonotype has a count of ten or more. This chain links TRBV7-2 with TRBJ1-2; no clear D gene. This CDR3 is built from 11 residues. V was shortened by 4 bases and J by 7 bases, with 7 bases between the two germline ends. Germline loops: CDR1 SGHTA, CDR2 FQGNSA. The CDR3 DNA follows: TGTGCCAGCAGCTACGATGCTGGCTACACCTTC. Its translation is CASSYDAGYTF.

V and J are TRBV20-1 and TRBJ1-2; 8 bases match TRBD1. V lost 6 bases, J lost 4 bases, and 13 bases stayed unmatched. The CDR3 sequence is 15 residues long. Germline lookup yields CDR1 DFQATT and CDR2 SNEGSKA (reference sequence). The CDR3: CSARPPRGLGYGYTF. DNA of the CDR3: TGCAGTGCCAGACCCCCCAGGGGGCTAGGCTATGGCTACACCTTC.

This clonotype has ten or more counts. The rearrangement links TRBV3-1 to TRBJ2-6, with D unclear. Germline loops: CDR1 LGHDT, CDR2 YNNKEL (reference sequence). CDR3 size: 15 residues. V was shortened by 4 bases and J by 1 base, with 8 bases between the two germline ends. The CDR3 protein is CASSPHQSGANVLTF. In DNA, the CDR3 is TGTGCCAGCAGCCCACACCAATCTGGGGCCAACGTCCTGACTTTC.

This chain links TRBV29-1 with TRBJ2-1, with a weak D call TRBD2 (5 bases). Trimming shortened V by 1 base and J by 1 base, and 14 bases separated the two germline ends. This CDR3 has 16 residues. Germline V lookup: CDR1 SQVTM, CDR2 ANQGSEA. The CDR3 DNA reads TGCAGCGTTGAAGGGGTCACGGGGAAGTCCTACAATGAGCAGTTCTTC. Translating gives CSVEGVTGKSYNEQFF.

Many counts were recorded for this clonotype. The V gene is TRBV12-3 or TRBV12-4, the J gene TRBJ2-1; TRBD1 matches at 7 bases. Losses at the gene ends were 1 base for V and 4 bases for J; bases not matched to a gene: 13. The CDR3 loop spans 18 amino acids. The CDR3 DNA sequence: TGTGCCAGCAGTTTAGGTGGCTCGACAGGGACCCTATACAATGAGCAGTTCTTC. Amino acid sequence: CASSLGGSTGTLYNEQFF.

The table lists this clonotype with a few counts. The chain uses TRBV5-1 and TRBJ1-1; D gene ambiguous. Trimming took off 4 bases at V and 4 bases at J, with 14 bases between the two ends. Germline loops: CDR1 SGHRS, CDR2 YFSETQ. This CDR3 is built from 14 residues. The CDR3 loop is CASSIGVGSTEAFF. The CDR3 nucleotides are TGCGCCAGCAGCATAGGCGTCGGATCCACTGAAGCTTTCTTT.

This clonotype has at least ten counts. J is TRBJ2-2 and V is TRBV12-3 or TRBV12-4, with D possibly matching TRBD2 (6 bases). V was clipped by 5 bases and J by 1 base, with 11 bases between them. The CDR3 sequence is 15 residues long. The CDR3 here is CASSLLAENTGELFF. CDR3 nucleotides: TGTGCCAGCAGTCTACTAGCCGAGAACACCGGGGAGCTGTTTTTT.

The sample holds many counts of this clonotype. This sequence joins TRBV12-3 or TRBV12-4 and TRBJ1-6; D is perhaps TRBD1 (6 bases). This CDR3 spans 14 amino acids. Trimming stripped 5 bases from V and 7 bases from J, with 12 bases between. The CDR3 DNA is TGTGCCAGCAGTCAGGGGCCCCTAAATTCACCCCTCCACTTT. Encoded protein: CASSQGPLNSPLHF.

The V and J genes are TRBV5-1 and TRBJ2-5, with TRBD2 identical over 14 bases. J was trimmed by 10 bases and V by 4 bases; bases with no gene match: 9. The germline CDR1 and CDR2 sequences are SGHRS and YFSETQ. This CDR3 region has 15 residues. CDR3 DNA: TGCGCCAGCAGCCCGGGACTAGCGGGGGAATGGGGCCAGTACTTC. It specifies CASSPGLAGEWGQYF. The full variable domain, with the rest looked up from reference TRBV5-1 and TRBJ2-5, is KAGVTQTPRYLIKTRGQQVTLSCSPISGHRSVSWYQQTPGQGLQFLFEYFSETQRNKGNFPGRFSGRQFSNSRSEMNVSTLELGDSALYLCASSPGLAGEWGQYFGPGTRLLVL.

The table lists this clonotype with many counts. V usage is TRBV24-1 and J usage is TRBJ1-2, with D possibly matching TRBD1 (6 bases). The CDR3 sequence is 12 residues long. Trimming took 5 bases from V and 8 from J, leaving 11 bases between them. Germline V gives CDR1 KGHDR, CDR2 SFDVKD. CDR3 in DNA: TGTGCCACCAGTGTTGGGGGCGAAGGCTACACCTTC. Amino acids: CATSVGGEGYTF.

This clonotype came up many times. One end of the junction varies from germline; a read error may be responsible. This chain joins TRBV5-1 and TRBJ2-6; D not resolved. This CDR3 is built from 15 residues. Germline loops: CDR1 SGHRS, CDR2 YFSETQ. Here the CDR3 DNA reads TGTGCCAGCAGTTTATCAGGATCCGGGGCCAACGTCCTGACTTTC. This encodes CASSLSGSGANVLTF.

This clonotype was counted at least ten times. This sequence joins TRBV27 and TRBJ2-7, with D possibly matching TRBD2 (5 bases). The germline gives CDR1 MNHEY, CDR2 SMNVEV (reference sequence). Trimming shortened V by 4 bases and J by 0 bases, and 22 bases separated the two germline ends. The CDR3 sequence is 18 residues long. The CDR3: CASSSDPDRGRFSYEQYF. Here the CDR3 DNA reads TGTGCCAGCAGTTCCGACCCGGATAGAGGGCGCTTCTCCTACGAGCAGTACTTC.

This clonotype was recorded many times. Here the CDR3 reads CSAFLSGLNYGYTF. The CDR3 nucleotides read TGCAGTGCTTTCCTATCGGGGTTAAACTATGGCTACACCTTC. The chain joins TRBV20-1 to TRBJ1-2; D not certain. This CDR3 spans 14 amino acids. CDR1 and CDR2 (germline): DFQATT, SNEGSKA (reference sequence). The germline V and J ends were trimmed by 5 bases and 2 bases, with 15 bases remaining between them.

This clonotype was found many times. The rearrangement joins TRBV7-9 to TRBJ1-1; 7 positions agree with TRBD1. The V gene's germline CDR1 is SEHNR and CDR2 FQNEAQ (reference sequence). V shed 1 base, J shed 8 bases, and the junction held 4 bases outside the gene matches. The CDR3 runs 13 residues. Here the CDR3 reads CASSLVGDREAFF. The CDR3 coding sequence is TGTGCCAGCAGCTTAGTAGGGGACAGAGAAGCTTTCTTT.

This clonotype appeared a few times. This rearrangement joins TRBV20-1 to TRBJ2-5; D is unresolved. In germline, CDR1 is DFQATT, CDR2 SNEGSKA (reference sequence). Trimming cost V 3 bases and J 4 bases, with 3 bases left between them. This CDR3 spans 10 amino acids. The CDR3 region is CSASLETQYF. CDR3 sequence (DNA): TGCAGTGCTAGCTTAGAGACCCAGTACTTC.

This clonotype was detected many times. This rearrangement joins TRBV29-1 to TRBJ1-1; D remains unclear. CDR3 length: 12 amino acids. V lost 2 bases to trimming and J lost 3 bases, with 7 bases between them. Germline V gene data show CDR1 as SQVTM and CDR2 as ANQGSEA. This CDR3 is CSVESRDTEAFF. DNA for the CDR3: TGCAGCGTTGAAAGCCGGGACACTGAAGCTTTCTTT.

This clonotype occurred a few times. This chain joins TRBV27 and TRBJ2-4; 8 bases match TRBD1. The CDR3 runs 19 residues. The germline gives CDR1 MNHEY, CDR2 SMNVEV (reference sequence). J gave up 2 bases and V 4 bases, and 16 bases lay outside the gene matches. The CDR3 region is CASSSPDRGPERTKNIQYF. CDR3 nucleotide sequence: TGTGCCAGCAGTTCCCCCGACAGGGGCCCAGAAAGAACCAAAAACATTCAGTACTTC.